The T cell receptor (beta chain) under discussion was sequenced for a study of CD8+ T cells in alopecia areata. CDR1 SQVTM and CDR2 ANQGSEA come from the germline V gene. The V end lost 8 bases, the J end lost 5 bases, and 27 bases lay between the germline ends. The CDR3 has 16 residues. It was cDNA, reverse transcribed from extracted RNA, that served as the sequencing template. The method was immunoSEQ multiplex PCR; TCRdb's version includes in-frame clones alone and lacks a portion of them. The sample lists some 30,000 clones; 62% were seen once. The chain joins TRBV29-1 to TRBJ2-5, with a tentative D call TRBD2 (5 bases). Material for sequencing was NKG2D-high CD8+ T cells sorted from blood. The source of this sequence is a human donor with alopecia areata. The CDR3 region is CSTTPWGTSDFETQYF. CDR3 bases: TGCAGCACAACCCCCTGGGGAACGTCGGACTTCGAGACCCAGTACTTC.